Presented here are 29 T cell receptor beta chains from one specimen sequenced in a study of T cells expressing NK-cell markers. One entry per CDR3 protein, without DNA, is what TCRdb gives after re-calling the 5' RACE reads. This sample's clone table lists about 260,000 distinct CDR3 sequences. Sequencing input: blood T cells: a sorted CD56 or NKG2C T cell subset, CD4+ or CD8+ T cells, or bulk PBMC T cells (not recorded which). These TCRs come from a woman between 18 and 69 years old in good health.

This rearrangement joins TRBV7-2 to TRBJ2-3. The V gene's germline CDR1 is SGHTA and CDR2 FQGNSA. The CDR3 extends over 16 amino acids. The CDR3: CASSLQYPSSTDTQYF.

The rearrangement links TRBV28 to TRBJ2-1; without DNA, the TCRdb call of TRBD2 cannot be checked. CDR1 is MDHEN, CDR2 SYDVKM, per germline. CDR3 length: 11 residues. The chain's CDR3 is CASRTMNEQFF.

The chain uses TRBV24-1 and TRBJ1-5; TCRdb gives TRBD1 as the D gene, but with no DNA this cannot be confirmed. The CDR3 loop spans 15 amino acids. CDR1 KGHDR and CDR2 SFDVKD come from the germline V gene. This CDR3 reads CATSEKTGGGQPQHF.

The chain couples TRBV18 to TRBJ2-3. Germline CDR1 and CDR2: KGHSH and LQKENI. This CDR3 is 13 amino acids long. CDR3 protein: CASSPVSLHTQYF.

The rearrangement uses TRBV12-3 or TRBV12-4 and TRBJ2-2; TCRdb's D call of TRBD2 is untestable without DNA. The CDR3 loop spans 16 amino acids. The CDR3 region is CASGLWRTDNTGELFF.

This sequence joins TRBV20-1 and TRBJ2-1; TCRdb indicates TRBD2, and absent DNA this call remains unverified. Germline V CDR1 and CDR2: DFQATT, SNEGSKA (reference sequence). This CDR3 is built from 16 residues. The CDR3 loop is CSARDQTSEAYNEQFF.

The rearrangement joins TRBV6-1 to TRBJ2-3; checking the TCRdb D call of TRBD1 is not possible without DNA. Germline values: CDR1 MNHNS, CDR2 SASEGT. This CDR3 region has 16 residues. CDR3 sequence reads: CASSRVMAGDTDTQYF.

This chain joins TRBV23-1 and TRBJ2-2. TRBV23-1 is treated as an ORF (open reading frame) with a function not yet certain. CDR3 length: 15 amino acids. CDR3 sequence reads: CASSQSYGNTGELFF.

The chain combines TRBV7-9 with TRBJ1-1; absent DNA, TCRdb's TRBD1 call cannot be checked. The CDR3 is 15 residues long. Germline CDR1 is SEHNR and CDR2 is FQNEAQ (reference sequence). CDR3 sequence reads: CASTLSGQRNTEAFF.

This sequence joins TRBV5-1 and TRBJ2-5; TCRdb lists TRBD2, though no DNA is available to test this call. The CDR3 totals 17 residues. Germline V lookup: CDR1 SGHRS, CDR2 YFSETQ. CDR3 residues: CASSLEVASGYKETQYF. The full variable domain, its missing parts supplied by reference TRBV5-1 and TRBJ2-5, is KAGVTQTPRYLIKTRGQQVTLSCSPISGHRSVSWYQQTPGQGLQFLFEYFSETQRNKGNFPGRFSGRQFSNSRSEMNVSTLELGDSALYLCASSLEVASGYKETQYFGPGTRLLVL.

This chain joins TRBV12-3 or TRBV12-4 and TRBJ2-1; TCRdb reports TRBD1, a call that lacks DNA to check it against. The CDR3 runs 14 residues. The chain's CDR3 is CASSPRTGGSEQFF.

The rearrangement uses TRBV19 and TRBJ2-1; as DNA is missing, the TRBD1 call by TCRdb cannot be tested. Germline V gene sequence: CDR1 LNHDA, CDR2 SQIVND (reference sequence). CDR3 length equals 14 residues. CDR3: CASGDRGLYNEQFF.

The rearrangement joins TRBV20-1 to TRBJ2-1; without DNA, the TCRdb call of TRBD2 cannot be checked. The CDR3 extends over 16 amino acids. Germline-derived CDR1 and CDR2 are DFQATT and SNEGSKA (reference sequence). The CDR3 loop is CSAPLAGGPVGNEQFF.

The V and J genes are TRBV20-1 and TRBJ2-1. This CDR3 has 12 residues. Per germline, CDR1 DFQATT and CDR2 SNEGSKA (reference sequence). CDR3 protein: CSARQDLNEQFF.

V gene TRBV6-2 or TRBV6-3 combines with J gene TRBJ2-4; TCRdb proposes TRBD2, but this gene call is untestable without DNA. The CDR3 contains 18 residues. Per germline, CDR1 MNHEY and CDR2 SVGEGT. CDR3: CASSYLLAGGSAKNIQYF.

CDR3 loop: CASSSSGSLAKNIQYF. The chain recombines TRBV7-2 with TRBJ2-4; TCRdb picks TRBD1, but there is no DNA to check that call. The germline gives CDR1 SGHTA, CDR2 FQGNSA. The CDR3 totals 16 residues.

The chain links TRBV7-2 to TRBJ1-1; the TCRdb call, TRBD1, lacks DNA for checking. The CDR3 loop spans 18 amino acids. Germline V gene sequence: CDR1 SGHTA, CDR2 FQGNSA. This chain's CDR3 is CASSLARTGGPGGTEAFF.

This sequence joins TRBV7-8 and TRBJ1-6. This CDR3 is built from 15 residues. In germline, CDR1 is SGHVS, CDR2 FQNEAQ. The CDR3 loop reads CASIAGRNFNSPLHF.

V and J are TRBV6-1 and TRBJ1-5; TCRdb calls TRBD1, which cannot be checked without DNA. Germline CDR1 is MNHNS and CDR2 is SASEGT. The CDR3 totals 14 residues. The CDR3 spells CASSPGQVKQPQHF.

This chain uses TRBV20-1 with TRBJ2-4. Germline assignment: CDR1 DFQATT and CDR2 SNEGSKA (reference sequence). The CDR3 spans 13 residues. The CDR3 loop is CSARELAKNIQYF.

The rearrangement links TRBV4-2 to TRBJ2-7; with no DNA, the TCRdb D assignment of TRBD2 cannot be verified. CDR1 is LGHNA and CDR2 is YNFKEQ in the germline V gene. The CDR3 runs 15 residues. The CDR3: CASSQARDSYYEQYF.

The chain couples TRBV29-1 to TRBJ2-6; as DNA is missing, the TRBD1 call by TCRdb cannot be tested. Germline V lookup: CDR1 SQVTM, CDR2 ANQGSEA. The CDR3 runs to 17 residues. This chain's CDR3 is CSVGRDRSVGGANVLTF.

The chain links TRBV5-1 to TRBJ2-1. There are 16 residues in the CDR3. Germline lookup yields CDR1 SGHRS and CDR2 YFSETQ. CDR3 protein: CASSLSPVLAGDEQFF.

CDR3 region: CASSPLEVEAFF. This chain connects TRBV18 to TRBJ1-1. Germline lookup yields CDR1 KGHSH and CDR2 LQKENI. The CDR3 has 12 amino acids.

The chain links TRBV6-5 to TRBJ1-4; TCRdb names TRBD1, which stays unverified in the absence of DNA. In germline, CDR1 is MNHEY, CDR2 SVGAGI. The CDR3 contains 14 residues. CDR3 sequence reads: CASSSGYSNEKLFF.

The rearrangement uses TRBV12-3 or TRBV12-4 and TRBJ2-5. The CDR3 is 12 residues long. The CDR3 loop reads CASGKVVETQYF.

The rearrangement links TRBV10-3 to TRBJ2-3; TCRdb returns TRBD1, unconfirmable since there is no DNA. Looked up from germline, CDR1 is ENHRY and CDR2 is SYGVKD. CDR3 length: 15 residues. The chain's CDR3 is CAISESEGRADTQYF.

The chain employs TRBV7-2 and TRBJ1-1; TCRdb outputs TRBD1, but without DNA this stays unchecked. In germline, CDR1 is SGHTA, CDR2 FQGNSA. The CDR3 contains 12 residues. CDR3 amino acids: CASSLVGQGLSF. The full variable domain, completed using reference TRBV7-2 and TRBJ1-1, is GAGVSQSPSNKVTEKGKDVELRCDPISGHTALYWYRQSLGQGLEFLIYFQGNSAPDKSGLPSDRFSAERTGGSVSTLTIQRTQQEDSAVYLCASSLVGQGLSFGQGTRLTVV.

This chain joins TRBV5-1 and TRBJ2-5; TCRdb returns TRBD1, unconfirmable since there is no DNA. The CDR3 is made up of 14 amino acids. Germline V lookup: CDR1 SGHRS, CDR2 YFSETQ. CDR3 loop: CASSGGTGIETQYF.